This T cell receptor beta chain was identified during a study of regulatory and conventional T cells in RAG deficiency. Findings of the study overall: Treg unique TCR beta sequences were about 100-fold fewer in Omenn syndrome and CID/AS patients than controls.

The sorted conventional CD4+ T cells were CD25-low and CD127-high, with genomic DNA sequenced. Trimming took 3 bases from V and 5 from J, leaving 4 bases between them. The V gene's germline CDR1 is SGHAT and CDR2 FQNNGV. The CDR3 extends over 11 amino acids. Here immunoSEQ multiplex PCR was the method, and the copy in TCRdb shows in-frame clones only, minus some. The sample includes around 20,000 clones, 90% to 95% of them seen just once. This clone came up a few times. Its antigen remains unidentified. These data are also associated with another study on regulatory T cells. In that study: Primers: 52 TRBV forward and 13 TRBJ reverse.

This sequence originates from a human donor in good health. The sample consisted of CD4+ T cells sorted from blood. J is TRBJ2-5 and V is TRBV11-2; the D is unclear. The CDR3 DNA reads as TGTGCCAGCAGCTTGGGCGAGACCCAGTACTTC. Its protein product is CASSLGETQYF.